This paragraph reports one TCR beta chain. The source of the sample is a study of blood T cell repertoires in COVID-19. On the study more broadly: Collection of acute and convalescent COVID-19 samples took place in the United States, Italy and Spain. PBMCs, B-cell-depleted T cells, or T cells provided the cDNA or gDNA that made up the material.

Study processing details: Estimation of nucleated cell counts was performed using reference gene primer amplification. The method was immunoSEQ multiplex PCR; TCRdb's version includes in-frame clones alone and lacks a portion of them. V and J calls and clone size come straight from that table; D and trimming were deduced from the DNA. The sample contains about 160,000 clones, about 88% of which appear only once. The CDR3 length is 14 residues. The trim removed 7 bases at V and 5 bases at J, leaving 6 bases unmatched. Germline CDR1 is LNHDA and CDR2 is SQIVND (reference sequence). Those enrolled in Seattle joined during active infection and were followed longitudinally afterward.

The sequencing sample was made of peripheral blood. This chain links TRBV19 with TRBJ2-3; 10 nucleotides match TRBD1. The TCR sequence derives from a woman between 45 and 65 years old with COVID-19, enrolled during active disease. Written as DNA, the CDR3 is TGTGCCAGTATCGGGACAGGGGTTTTAGATACGCAGTATTTT. It yields the protein CASIGTGVLDTQYF.